The 20 T cell receptor beta chains reported below all come from one sample, sequenced in a study of Tregs in tolerant kidney transplant recipients. Profiling relied on immunoSEQ multiplex PCR, and the TCRdb table lists in-frame clones only, not all of them. The repertoire holds approximately 15,000 clones, with 80% as singletons. Sample: Tregs from blood, taken before the transplant. Source of these receptors: a human donor who received a combined kidney and bone marrow transplant.

This clone was seen a few times. V and J are TRBV4-1 and TRBJ2-7; TRBD1 matches at 11 bases. Trimming at V came to 3 bases and at J to 5 bases, leaving 6 bases not matched to a gene. The CDR3 length is 15 residues. Per the germline V gene, CDR1 is MGHRA and CDR2 is YSYEKL. The CDR3 nucleotides read TGCGCCAGCAGCCATCACGGACAGGGGGCCGACGAGCAGTACTTC. Amino acid sequence: CASSHHGQGADEQYF.

The V and J genes are TRBV25-1 and TRBJ2-3, with D unclear. Trimming removed 6 bases at V and 5 bases at J, with 6 bases between. The CDR3 sequence is 11 residues long. Germline CDR1 is MGHDK and CDR2 is SYGVNS. CDR3 residues: CASSLRDTQYF. Written as DNA, the CDR3 is TGTGCCAGCAGCCTACGAGATACGCAGTATTTT.

The chain carries TRBV5-1 and TRBJ1-1; the D gene is possibly TRBD1 (6 bases). The V gene's germline CDR1 is SGHRS and CDR2 YFSETQ. Trimming took off 4 bases at V and 2 bases at J, with 18 bases between the two ends. This CDR3 spans 16 amino acids. The CDR3: CASSPPGTKGNTEAFF. The CDR3 coding sequence is TGCGCCAGCAGCCCCCCCGGGACAAAGGGTAACACTGAAGCTTTCTTT.

This chain uses TRBV7-2 with TRBJ2-5; weak D call: TRBD2 (5 bases). Germline values: CDR1 SGHTA, CDR2 FQGNSA. Deletions cut 3 bases from V and 7 bases from J, with 9 bases between. There are 12 residues in the CDR3. The CDR3 bases are TGTGCCAGCAGCTTGGACTTGGGGACCCAGTACTTC. It encodes CASSLDLGTQYF.

The chain joins TRBV18 to TRBJ2-3; TRBD2 matches 14 bases. The germline V gene encodes CDR1 KGHSH and CDR2 LQKENI. With 5 bases clipped from V and 5 bases from J, the junction kept 0 bases outside the gene matches. CDR3 length: 14 amino acids. The CDR3 nucleotides read TGTGCCAGCTCAGGGACTAGCGGGGGAGATACGCAGTATTTT. This sequence encodes CASSGTSGGDTQYF.

This chain joins TRBV10-3 and TRBJ2-1; 7 bases line up with TRBD2. V lost 8 bases and J lost 0; bases outside the gene matches: 10. The CDR3 runs 16 residues. Germline loops: CDR1 ENHRY, CDR2 SYGVKD. The CDR3 sequence: CAIGGVTVLSYNEQFF. DNA of the CDR3: TGTGCCATCGGGGGGGTGACAGTCCTCTCCTACAATGAGCAGTTCTTC.

The chain combines TRBV7-2 with TRBJ2-2; the match to TRBD1 covers 9 bases. The CDR3 has 16 residues. Germline V lookup: CDR1 SGHTA, CDR2 FQGNSA. J gave up 6 bases and V 6 bases, and 11 bases lay outside the gene matches. The CDR3 bases are TGTGCCAGCAGGGAAAGGGACAGGGCCTTCGCCGGGGAGCTGTTTTTT. Translation: CASRERDRAFAGELFF.

This clone was picked up a small number of times. CDR3 nucleotide sequence: TGTGCCAGCAGCTTAGGGACAAGCAATCAGCCCCAGCATTTT. It translates to CASSLGTSNQPQHF. The V call is TRBV7-9, the J call TRBJ1-5; perhaps TRBD1 as D (5 bases). Trimming removed 1 base from V and 1 base from J, with 5 bases in between. The CDR3 covers 14 residues. The germline V gene encodes CDR1 SEHNR and CDR2 FQNEAQ (reference sequence).

A single count supports this clone. The chain uses TRBV10-1 and TRBJ2-5; D possibly corresponds to TRBD2 (5 bases). V lost 8 bases to trimming and J lost 5 bases, with 15 bases between them. There are 13 residues in the CDR3. Germline values: CDR1 WNHNN, CDR2 SYGVQD (reference sequence). Here the CDR3 reads CASRPAGTETQYF. The CDR3 DNA reads TGCGCCAGCCGACCCGCGGGCACGGAGACCCAGTACTTC.

This clone was found once. The chain uses TRBV7-9 and TRBJ2-7; D gene uncertain. Germline CDR1 SEHNR, CDR2 FQNEAQ (reference sequence). The V gene lost 1 base and the J gene lost 3 bases, with 22 bases spanning the gap. This CDR3 region has 18 residues. CDR3 nucleotide sequence: TGTGCCAGCAGCTTAGGTCACAGTTTCAAATCCTCTGACTACGAGCAGTACTTC. Translating it yields CASSLGHSFKSSDYEQYF.

The chain employs TRBV5-1 and TRBJ1-1; 8 nucleotides match TRBD1. There are 16 residues in the CDR3. V lost 4 bases, J lost 5 bases, and 13 bases stayed unmatched. From germline, CDR1 is SGHRS and CDR2 YFSETQ. The CDR3 sequence: CASSPTTGDRGTEAFF. The CDR3 region has the DNA TGCGCCAGCAGCCCGACGACAGGGGATAGAGGTACTGAAGCTTTCTTT.

The chain recombines TRBV11-2 with TRBJ2-1; D remains unclear. This CDR3 region has 16 residues. Germline V gene data show CDR1 as SGHAT and CDR2 as FQNNGV. V dropped 3 bases and J dropped 0 bases, with 12 bases sitting between them. In nucleotides, the CDR3 is TGTGCCAGCAGCTTTTCAGGTTCTGGCTCCTACAATGAGCAGTTCTTC. Amino acids: CASSFSGSGSYNEQFF.

The V gene is TRBV6-6, the J gene TRBJ1-2; 7 nucleotides agree with TRBD1. The CDR3 loop spans 14 amino acids. Unmatched junction bases numbered 9, after V lost 7 bases and J lost 4 bases. Germline assignment: CDR1 MNHNY and CDR2 SVGAGI (reference sequence). In DNA, the CDR3 is TGTGCCAGCAAGACGGGACAGTCCCTCTATGGCTACACCTTC. This gives the protein CASKTGQSLYGYTF.

This chain connects TRBV7-2 to TRBJ1-2, with D unclear. V lost 4 bases and J 8 bases, leaving 11 bases between the germline ends. The CDR3 is 12 amino acids. The V gene's germline CDR1 is SGHTA and CDR2 FQGNSA. In DNA, the CDR3 is TGTGCCAGCAGCTCTGGGCCGGGAGGCTACACCTTC. Translating it yields CASSSGPGGYTF.

J is TRBJ2-7 and V is TRBV4-3; 13 positions match TRBD2. Germline CDR1 is LGHNA and CDR2 is YSLEER. The CDR3 spans 14 residues. Unmatched junction bases numbered 7, after V lost 9 bases and J lost 5 bases. The CDR3 is CARKGLAGTHEQYF. The CDR3 bases are TGCGCCAGAAAGGGACTAGCGGGAACCCACGAGCAGTACTTC.

By its share, this clone is medium-sized. The rearrangement uses TRBV14 and TRBJ1-3; D is ambiguous. The CDR3 runs 15 residues. V lost 0 bases and J 3 bases, leaving 9 bases between the germline ends. Germline V gene data show CDR1 as SGHDN and CDR2 as FVKESK. This CDR3 is CASSQDFGFGNTIYF. CDR3 bases: TGTGCCAGCAGCCAAGATTTCGGGTTTGGAAACACCATATATTTT.

The chain links TRBV4-2 to TRBJ1-2, with TRBD1 identical over 9 bases. The V segment lost 0 bases and the J segment 8 bases; nucleotides outside the gene matches: 7. The CDR3 is made up of 15 amino acids. The germline CDR1 and CDR2 sequences are LGHNA and YNFKEQ. The CDR3 sequence: CASSQEQQGAWGYTF. The CDR3 DNA is TGTGCCAGCAGCCAAGAGCAACAGGGGGCGTGGGGCTACACCTTC.

The gene calls are TRBV4-1 and TRBJ2-3; D unclear. CDR1 MGHRA and CDR2 YSYEKL come from the germline V gene. The CDR3 is 14 amino acids. Deletions cut 3 bases from V and 0 bases from J, with 7 bases between. CDR3 in amino acids: CASSQIGSTDTQYF. The CDR3 nucleotides read TGCGCCAGCAGCCAGATCGGGAGCACAGATACGCAGTATTTT.

This clone was counted between two and nine times. The genes are TRBV14 and TRBJ1-6, with 8 bases aligning to TRBD1. V was clipped by 7 bases and J by 7 bases; unmatched bases: 3. The CDR3 is 13 amino acids. Germline V gene lookup returns CDR1 SGHDN and CDR2 FVKESK. The CDR3 DNA follows: TGTGCCAGCATCGGACAGGGCAATTCACCCCTCCACTTT. The encoded protein is CASIGQGNSPLHF.

This chain links TRBV10-3 with TRBJ2-7; 10 positions match TRBD2. The germline V gene encodes CDR1 ENHRY and CDR2 SYGVKD. J lost 4 bases, V lost 10 bases, and 7 bases had no gene match. CDR3 length equals 13 residues. The CDR3 coding sequence is TGTGCCACCGCCGGGACTAGCGCTTACGAGCAGTACTTC. This encodes CATAGTSAYEQYF.